Listed below are T cell receptor beta chains from one sample, sequenced in a study of blood T cell repertoires in COVID-19. Using immunoSEQ multiplex PCR, the repertoire was profiled, and TCRdb retains in-frame clones only, with some absent. Among roughly 250,000 clones, more than 65% were seen once, and the ten largest hold 15% to 18%. What was sequenced was peripheral blood. The receptors originated from a person aged 65-85 years with COVID-19, enrolled during active disease. The CDR3 runs from the conserved cysteine through the conserved F or W. Each record gives: D gene, J gene, clone size, V gene, CDR3 protein, CDR3 DNA. The D gene is left open where the match is weak. For some rows the clone size is stated as once, few or many, or as a class when expanded; others skip it.

D: TRBD1
J: TRBJ1-2
size: NA
V: TRBV6-5
CDR3: CASSYPQGAGYGYTF
DNA: TGTGCCAGCAGCTACCCACAGGGGGCGGGCTATGGCTACACCTTC

D: NA
J: TRBJ1-5
size: NA
V: TRBV5-6
CDR3: CASSNRDTYSNQPQHF
DNA: TGTGCCAGCAGCAACCGGGACACATATAGCAATCAGCCCCAGCATTTT

D: TRBD2
J: TRBJ2-2
size: NA
V: TRBV6-2/TRBV6-3
CDR3: CASSYSRGGSGELFF
DNA: TGTGCCAGCAGTTACTCGCGGGGGGGCTCCGGGGAGCTGTTTTTT

D: TRBD1
J: TRBJ2-1
size: NA
V: TRBV9
CDR3: CASSPRPTGQANEQFF
DNA: TGTGCCAGCAGCCCTCGGCCGACAGGACAGGCCAATGAGCAGTTCTTC

D: NA
J: TRBJ1-3
size: once
V: TRBV28
CDR3: CASSLPKGGGNTIYF
DNA: TGTGCCAGCAGTTTACCCAAGGGCGGGGGTAACACCATATATTTT

D: NA
J: TRBJ1-6
size: NA
V: TRBV2
CDR3: CASSEQRDNSPLHF
DNA: TGTGCCAGCAGTGAACAGCGAGATAATTCACCCCTCCACTTT

D: NA
J: TRBJ1-6
size: few
V: TRBV19
CDR3: CASSIRGKDSPLHF
DNA: TGTGCCAGTAGTATACGGGGAAAGGACTCACCCCTCCACTTT

D: TRBD1
J: TRBJ2-1
size: NA
V: TRBV12-5
CDR3: CASGLVPVGTGSHEQFF
DNA: TGTGCTAGTGGTTTGGTACCGGTTGGGACAGGGAGTCATGAGCAGTTCTTC

D: TRBD1
J: TRBJ2-3
size: NA
V: TRBV6-2/TRBV6-3
CDR3: CASSYRDRSSWGSSDTQYF
DNA: TGTGCCAGCAGTTACAGGGACAGATCTTCTTGGGGTTCCTCAGATACGCAGTATTTT

D: TRBD1
J: TRBJ2-5
size: once
V: TRBV2
CDR3: CASRETGTGVETQYF
DNA: TGTGCCAGCAGAGAAACCGGGACAGGGGTCGAGACCCAGTACTTC

D: NA
J: TRBJ2-7
size: NA
V: TRBV5-1
CDR3: CASSLATAKTYEQYF
DNA: TGCGCCAGCAGCTTGGCCACAGCAAAAACCTACGAGCAGTACTTC

D: NA
J: TRBJ1-5
size: once
V: TRBV29-1
CDR3: CSVGGQGNQPQHF
DNA: TGCAGCGTTGGCGGGCAGGGCAATCAGCCCCAGCATTTT

D: NA
J: TRBJ2-3
size: NA
V: TRBV27
CDR3: CASSSPQGRSSTDTQYF
DNA: TGTGCCAGCAGTTCCCCACAGGGTCGGAGTAGCACAGATACGCAGTATTTT

D: NA
J: TRBJ1-3
size: once
V: TRBV28
CDR3: CASSSGSTTIYF
DNA: TGTGCCAGCAGCTCTGGTAGTACCACCATATATTTT

D: TRBD1
J: TRBJ1-3
size: NA
V: TRBV11-2
CDR3: CASSSSGTGNSPRGNTIYF
DNA: TGTGCCAGCAGCTCGTCCGGGACAGGGAACAGTCCGAGAGGAAACACCATATATTTT

D: TRBD2
J: TRBJ2-7
size: once
V: TRBV6-6
CDR3: CASRKGTSGFYEQYF
DNA: TGTGCCAGCAGGAAAGGGACTAGCGGCTTCTACGAGCAGTACTTC

D: NA
J: TRBJ2-1
size: NA
V: TRBV18
CDR3: CASSLSPVNEQFF
DNA: TGTGCCAGCTCACTGAGCCCGGTCAATGAGCAGTTCTTC

D: NA
J: TRBJ2-1
size: NA
V: TRBV19
CDR3: CASSQIHRANEQFF
DNA: TGTGCCAGTAGTCAGATACACAGGGCCAATGAGCAGTTCTTC

D: NA
J: TRBJ2-2
size: NA
V: TRBV19
CDR3: CATRLKSNTGELFF
DNA: TGTGCGACTCGTCTGAAATCGAACACCGGGGAGCTGTTTTTT

D: NA
J: TRBJ1-2
size: NA
V: TRBV28
CDR3: CASSLAWRGVDYGYTF
DNA: TGTGCCAGCAGTTTAGCCTGGCGGGGGGTGGACTATGGCTACACCTTC

D: TRBD1
J: TRBJ1-5
size: NA
V: TRBV6-5
CDR3: CASSPDRDQPQHF
DNA: TGTGCCAGCAGTCCGGACAGGGATCAGCCCCAGCATTTT

D: TRBD1
J: TRBJ1-2
size: NA
V: TRBV7-2
CDR3: CASSIATGLVHYGYTF
DNA: TGTGCCAGCAGCATCGCGACAGGGTTAGTTCACTATGGCTACACCTTC

D: TRBD1
J: TRBJ2-3
size: NA
V: TRBV28
CDR3: CASTPQRGRPGTDTQYF
DNA: TGTGCCAGCACGCCTCAAAGGGGGCGTCCGGGCACAGATACGCAGTATTTT

D: NA
J: TRBJ2-7
size: few
V: TRBV5-1
CDR3: CASSLGQYEQYF
DNA: TGCGCCAGCAGCTTGGGACAGTACGAGCAGTACTTC

D: TRBD2
J: TRBJ2-4
size: once
V: TRBV28
CDR3: CASSLQGLAGDGIQYF
DNA: TGTGCCAGCAGTTTACAGGGACTAGCGGGAGACGGCATTCAGTACTTC

D: TRBD1
J: TRBJ1-4
size: once
V: TRBV28
CDR3: CASRRDRGNEKLFF
DNA: TGTGCCAGCAGGCGGGACAGGGGCAATGAAAAACTGTTTTTT

D: TRBD2
J: TRBJ2-5
size: NA
V: TRBV28
CDR3: CASSLSTSGKETQYF
DNA: TGTGCCAGCAGTTTAAGTACTAGCGGGAAAGAGACCCAGTACTTC

D: NA
J: TRBJ2-3
size: NA
V: TRBV19
CDR3: CASSRQGTDTQYF
DNA: TGTGCCAGTAGTAGACAAGGCACAGATACGCAGTATTTT

D: TRBD2
J: TRBJ2-3
size: few
V: TRBV6-2/TRBV6-3
CDR3: CASSYVAGGIKSTDTQYF
DNA: TGTGCCAGCAGTTACGTGGCGGGAGGGATAAAGAGCACAGATACGCAGTATTTT

D: TRBD2
J: TRBJ2-2
size: NA
V: TRBV4-3
CDR3: CASSRLAGNTGELFF
DNA: TGCGCCAGCAGCAGGCTAGCGGGGAACACCGGGGAGCTGTTTTTT

D: NA
J: TRBJ2-3
size: NA
V: TRBV9
CDR3: CASTAGTSTDTQYF
DNA: TGTGCCAGCACAGCAGGGACTAGCACAGATACGCAGTATTTT

D: NA
J: TRBJ1-5
size: NA
V: TRBV7-2
CDR3: CASSLDSGRNQPQHF
DNA: TGTGCCAGCAGCTTAGATTCAGGGAGGAATCAGCCCCAGCATTTT

D: TRBD2
J: TRBJ2-7
size: NA
V: TRBV11-2
CDR3: CASSLLGLAYEQYF
DNA: TGTGCCAGCAGCTTATTAGGACTAGCGTACGAGCAGTACTTC

D: TRBD1
J: TRBJ1-2
size: NA
V: TRBV28
CDR3: CASLRQGRRSGYTF
DNA: TGTGCCAGCCTTAGACAGGGGAGGAGAAGTGGCTACACCTTC

D: NA
J: TRBJ2-3
size: NA
V: TRBV10-3
CDR3: CAISSPQFGDTQYF
DNA: TGTGCCATCAGTTCCCCTCAGTTTGGAGATACGCAGTATTTT

D: TRBD2
J: TRBJ2-5
size: many
V: TRBV28
CDR3: CASSLSPSGRETQYF
DNA: TGTGCCAGCAGTTTATCTCCAAGCGGGAGGGAGACCCAGTACTTC

D: NA
J: TRBJ2-5
size: NA
V: TRBV20-1
CDR3: CSSRSQKTQYF
DNA: TGCAGTTCGAGGAGTCAGAAGACCCAGTACTTC

D: NA
J: TRBJ1-6
size: NA
V: TRBV6-2/TRBV6-3
CDR3: CASSYQPRLHNSPLHF
DNA: TGTGCCAGCAGCTATCAACCGAGGCTTCATAATTCACCCCTCCACTTT

D: TRBD2
J: TRBJ2-4
size: NA
V: TRBV19
CDR3: CASRAGTSGNLAKNIQYF
DNA: TGTGCCAGTAGGGCCGGGACTAGCGGAAACCTAGCCAAAAACATTCAGTACTTC

D: TRBD1
J: TRBJ2-7
size: NA
V: TRBV5-8
CDR3: CASSFTGVYDEQYF
DNA: TGTGCCAGCAGCTTTACAGGGGTTTATGACGAGCAGTACTTC

D: NA
J: TRBJ2-7
size: NA
V: TRBV3-1/TRBV3-2
CDR3: CASSQVRGEQYF
DNA: TGTGCCAGCAGCCAAGTAAGGGGGGAGCAGTACTTC

D: NA
J: TRBJ1-2
size: NA
V: TRBV7-6
CDR3: CASSLGPGGSNYGYTF
DNA: TGTGCCAGCAGCTTAGGGCCTGGGGGCTCTAACTATGGCTACACCTTC

D: TRBD1
J: TRBJ1-1
size: few
V: TRBV27
CDR3: CASRGQGRGRAFF
DNA: TGTGCCAGCCGGGGACAGGGCCGGGGTCGGGCTTTCTTT

D: NA
J: TRBJ2-1
size: NA
V: TRBV24-1
CDR3: CATSSASSYNEQFF
DNA: TGTGCCACCAGTTCTGCGAGTTCCTACAATGAGCAGTTCTTC